Sequencing of this T cell receptor (beta chain) was carried out in a study of cytomegalovirus exposure and HLA in healthy donors. The study's findings and limits: A highly shared variant cluster was judged a likely technical artifact.

Use of 60 Vbeta and 13 Jbeta primers characterized the PCR. Assay used: immunoSEQ multiplex PCR; TCRdb lists only in-frame clones, some missing. This table holds 150,000 to 200,000 clones, around 79% found once. Note on this clone: Its antigen remains unidentified.

Germline assignment: CDR1 SGHRS and CDR2 YFSETQ. The CDR3 has 12 amino acids. Trimming removed 4 bases from V and 5 bases from J, with 9 bases in between. This TCR derives from a female donor in good health and CMV-seronegative. Sequenced sample: PBMCs. The chain carries TRBV5-1 and TRBJ1-1; D ambiguous. The CDR3 DNA follows: TGCGCCAGCAGCGGGGAGCTAACTGAAGCTTTCTTT. It translates to CASSGELTEAFF.